There are a few counts of the clone carrying this T cell receptor (beta chain). Its cognate antigen is unknown. This record belongs to a study of metastatic and nonmetastatic thyroid tumors. On the study more broadly: Thyroid patients, malignant and benign, had repertoires compared across blood and tumor or nodule tissue.

Germline CDR1 SEHNR, CDR2 FQNEAQ (reference sequence). Deletions cut 7 bases from V and 7 bases from J, with 5 bases between. This CDR3 comprises 10 residues. MiXCR was used by TCRdb to re-call the PCR reads. The sample has 20,000 to 25,000 clones, 20% seen once. Each patient went into thyroid surgery without having received any treatment. Study observations and caveats: Reported TCR beta diversity, measured in blood and tumor, was significantly higher for malignant thyroid tumors than for benign nodules.

The V and J genes are TRBV7-9 and TRBJ2-1; D unclear. The TCR comes from a female donor with papillary thyroid cancer or a benign thyroid nodule (not recorded which). Some clones in this sample may be carry-over from other donors' samples. Sequencing was done on a sample of blood. CDR3 sequence reads: CASILNEQFF. CDR3 DNA sequence: TGTGCCAGCATCTTGAATGAGCAGTTCTTC.